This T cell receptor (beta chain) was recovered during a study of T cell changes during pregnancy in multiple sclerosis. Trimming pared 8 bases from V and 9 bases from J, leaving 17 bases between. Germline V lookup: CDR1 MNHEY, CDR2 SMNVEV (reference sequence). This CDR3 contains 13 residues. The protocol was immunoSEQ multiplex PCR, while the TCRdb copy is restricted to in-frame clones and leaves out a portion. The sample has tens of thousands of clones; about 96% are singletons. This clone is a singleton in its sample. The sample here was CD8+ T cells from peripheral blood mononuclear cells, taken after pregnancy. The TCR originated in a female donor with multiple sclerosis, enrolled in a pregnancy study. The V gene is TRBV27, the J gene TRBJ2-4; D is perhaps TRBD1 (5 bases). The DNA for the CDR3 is TGTGCCAGCGGCTACCAGTTAGGGGTCATTCAGTACTTC. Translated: CASGYQLGVIQYF.